At least ten counts were recorded for the clone carrying this T cell receptor (beta chain). Its antigen is unknown. This entry belongs to a study of CD8 T cells in ankylosing spondylitis. TCRdb reanalysed the 5' RACE reads using MiXCR and keeps one entry per CDR3 protein. Of roughly 250,000 distinct CDR3 sequences in the sample, about 9.1% were seen once. Whole-study results and caveats: Previous work reported some of these motif variants in the synovial fluid and blood of reactive arthritis. What appeared characteristic of ankylosing spondylitis blood was a TCR beta motif of eight highly homologous variants.

The CDR3 spans 14 residues. With 6 bases removed from V and 7 bases from J, the gap between germline ends came to 17 bases. From germline, CDR1 is SGHRS and CDR2 YFSETQ. The specimen was blood, either unsorted or a sorted T cell fraction (not recorded which). The receptor comes from a male donor with ankylosing spondylitis or in good health (not recorded which). The chain joins TRBV5-1 to TRBJ2-1, with D possibly being TRBD1 or TRBD2 (5 bases each). The CDR3 loop is CASNGGPGGNEQFF. Written as DNA, the CDR3 is TGCGCCAGCAATGGGGGTCCTGGTGGGAATGAGCAGTTCTTC.